This T cell receptor (beta chain) was profiled in a study of T cells in Graves' hyperthyroidism and ophthalmopathy. Using RNA transcripts as the source, TCR beta CDR3 regions were amplified. HTBI primers were used for first-round RT-PCR of the TCR CDR3. MiXCR was run by TCRdb on the multiplex PCR reads, yielding one entry per CDR3 protein. The sample includes approximately 640,000 distinct CDR3 sequences, approximately 42% of them seen just once. The CDR3 is 12 amino acids. Trimming removed 3 bases at V and 10 bases at J, with 12 bases between. Germline V gives CDR1 SQVTM, CDR2 ANQGSEA. Overall study findings and caveats: Ophthalmopathy got predicted by the model a median 6.5 months before its onset. Appearing also in blood were most of the thyroid clonotypes expanded above 0.001.

Diagnostic assessment was based on clinical symptoms, serum thyroxine and TRAb, thyroid ultrasound and orbital computed tomography. A note on this clonotype: What it binds is not known.

Sequencing used peripheral blood or thyroid tissue (not recorded which). The chain uses TRBV29-1 and TRBJ1-4; no clear D. The TCR was taken from an adult man with Graves' disease, either hyperthyroidism or ophthalmopathy (not recorded which). The CDR3 region is CSVDDQTGKLFF. CDR3 DNA sequence: TGCAGCGTTGACGACCAAACTGGAAAACTGTTTTTT.